The sequence of this T cell receptor (beta chain) was determined in a study of blood T cell repertoires in COVID-19. Study background: Both acute and convalescent COVID-19 samples were obtained from the United States, Italy and Spain. The cDNA or gDNA used as material had been derived from T cells, B-cell-depleted T cells, or PBMCs.

Per the original data handling: By means of reference gene primer amplification, nucleated cell counts were estimated. Assay used: immunoSEQ multiplex PCR; TCRdb lists only in-frame clones, some missing. The V and J calls and clone size come from that table; D and trimming were worked out from the DNA. The sample includes approximately 200,000 clones, about 90% of them seen just once. Germline V gene lookup returns CDR1 LNHDA and CDR2 SQIVND (reference sequence). The CDR3 sequence is 14 residues long. V trimming: 7 bases; J trimming: 1 base; junction bases outside the gene matches: 7. The clonotype comes from a woman aged 55-70 years with acute or convalescent COVID-19. The chain couples TRBV19 to TRBJ2-7; 7 bases are a match to TRBD1. The sequenced sample was peripheral blood. The DNA of the CDR3 is TGTGCCAGTACCCAAAGGACAGGTTCCTACGAGCAGTACTTC. Its translation: CASTQRTGSYEQYF.